The 25 T cell receptor beta chains below were found in one sample sequenced in a study of identical twins' blood T cells. TCRdb re-called the 5' RACE reads with MiXCR, one entry per CDR3 protein. The table records fewer than 450,000 distinct CDR3 sequences, about 28% of them present only once. Sequenced sample: PBMCs. These receptors were obtained from a woman aged 18-49 years in good health.

This clonotype has just a few counts. The chain has TRBV3-1 and TRBJ1-1, with 7 bases that match TRBD1. Trimming removed 3 bases from V and 10 bases from J; junction bases left unmatched: 2. CDR1 and CDR2 (germline): LGHDT, YNNKEL (reference sequence). CDR3 length: 11 residues. In nucleotides, the CDR3 is TGTGCCAGCAGCCACCGGACAGGAGCTTTCTTT. Its protein is CASSHRTGAFF.

This rearrangement joins TRBV29-1 to TRBJ2-2; D is perhaps TRBD2 (6 bases). V dropped 2 bases and J dropped 5 bases, with 27 bases sitting between them. CDR3 length equals 19 residues. From germline, CDR1 is SQVTM and CDR2 ANQGSEA. In nucleotides, the CDR3 is TGCAGCGTTGAATTATCTCGAGGGAGGAGGCCTCGAAGAACCGGGGAGCTGTTTTTT. Its translation: CSVELSRGRRPRRTGELFF.

The sample holds many counts of this clonotype. This rearrangement joins TRBV29-1 to TRBJ1-2, with D possibly matching TRBD1 (5 bases). CDR3 length: 14 amino acids. Looked up from germline, CDR1 is SQVTM and CDR2 is ANQGSEA. V was pared by 3 bases and J by 0 bases, with 11 bases between. The CDR3 spells CSVEVQGANYGYTF. The CDR3 DNA is TGCAGCGTTGAGGTGCAGGGAGCTAACTATGGCTACACCTTC.

This clonotype was observed a handful of times. The chain links TRBV7-2 to TRBJ2-7, with unresolved D. There are 13 residues in the CDR3. V shed 4 bases and J shed 10 bases, with 17 bases lying between them. The germline gives CDR1 SGHTA, CDR2 FQGNSA. The CDR3 spells CASSSKPGTRQYF. CDR3 bases: TGTGCCAGCAGCTCCAAGCCCGGAACGCGTCAGTACTTC.

This clonotype has a handful of counts. The chain combines TRBV12-3 or TRBV12-4 with TRBJ1-4; no firm D call. Trimming took off 1 base at V and 4 bases at J, with 7 bases between the two ends. This CDR3 comprises 14 residues. The CDR3 bases are TGTGCCAGCAGTTTAGTGCCCCTTAATGAAAAACTGTTTTTT. Translation gives CASSLVPLNEKLFF.

The chain joins TRBV3-1 to TRBJ2-3, with D uncertain. This CDR3 comprises 16 residues. V lost 0 bases, J lost 0 bases, and 10 bases lay in between. Germline V gene lookup returns CDR1 LGHDT and CDR2 YNNKEL (reference sequence). The CDR3 protein is CASSQDQPFSTDTQYF. The DNA for the CDR3 is TGTGCCAGCAGCCAAGATCAACCTTTTAGCACAGATACGCAGTATTTT.

For this clonotype: A read error is possible here, since a much larger clone lies one base away. This rearrangement joins TRBV6-2 or TRBV6-3 to TRBJ2-2; a weak D match, TRBD2 (6 bases). CDR3 length: 13 amino acids. Germline V gives CDR1 MNHEY, CDR2 SVGEGT. In nucleotides, the CDR3 is TGTGCCAGCAGTCAGCGGGTATTCGGGGGGCTGTTTTTT. Translated, it gives CASSQRVFGGLFF.

The chain couples TRBV28 to TRBJ2-7; D is ambiguous. The V end lost 6 bases, the J end lost 7 bases, and 16 bases lay between the germline ends. The V gene's germline CDR1 is MDHEN and CDR2 SYDVKM. This CDR3 is built from 13 residues. The CDR3 sequence is CASSPITSGEQYF. CDR3 DNA sequence: TGTGCCAGCAGCCCTATAACGTCTGGGGAGCAGTACTTC.

This clonotype was picked up many times. The chain is built from TRBV29-1 and TRBJ2-5; a weak D match, TRBD2 (6 bases). Germline CDR1 and CDR2: SQVTM and ANQGSEA. Trimming cost V 8 bases and J 5 bases, with 21 bases left between them. CDR3 size: 14 residues. The CDR3 DNA reads TGCAGCTTTGGACCTAGGAGGGTATTGGAGACCCAGTACTTC. It specifies CSFGPRRVLETQYF. The full variable domain, its missing parts supplied by reference TRBV29-1 and TRBJ2-5, is SAVISQKPSRDICQRGTSLTIQCQVDSQVTMMFWYRQQPGQSLTLIATANQGSEATYESGFVIDKFPISRPNLTFSTLTVSNMSPEDSSIYLCSFGPRRVLETQYFGPGTRLLVL.

This clonotype was recorded many times. The chain has TRBV29-1 and TRBJ1-3; D is perhaps TRBD1 (6 bases). Germline CDR1 reads SQVTM; CDR2 reads ANQGSEA. The CDR3 loop spans 12 amino acids. Trimming shortened V by 8 bases and J by 4 bases, and 12 bases separated the two germline ends. This CDR3 is CSIQGDGNTIYF. CDR3 sequence (DNA): TGCAGCATACAGGGTGACGGAAACACCATATATTTT.

V gene TRBV19 combines with J gene TRBJ1-1, with 7 bases aligning to TRBD1. This CDR3 is built from 15 residues. J gave up 1 base and V 9 bases, and 11 bases lay outside the gene matches. In germline, CDR1 is LNHDA, CDR2 SQIVND (reference sequence). The CDR3 protein is CASLPMDRSNTEAFF. The CDR3 nucleotides are TGTGCCAGCCTCCCCATGGACAGGTCGAACACTGAAGCTTTCTTT. The full variable domain, rest sourced from reference TRBV19 and TRBJ1-1, is DGGITQSPKYLFRKEGQNVTLSCEQNLNHDAMYWYRQDPGQGLRLIYYSQIVNDFQKGDIAEGYSVSREKKESFPLTVTSAQKNPTAFYLCASLPMDRSNTEAFFGQGTRLTVV.

This clonotype was found a few times. V is TRBV20-1 and J is TRBJ2-1; tentatively, D is TRBD1 or TRBD2 (6 bases each). The CDR3 is made up of 16 amino acids. Trimming removed 6 bases from V and 3 bases from J, with 21 bases in between. Germline V gene lookup returns CDR1 DFQATT and CDR2 SNEGSKA (reference sequence). This CDR3 reads CSAKLGGTVIYNEQFF. In DNA form, the CDR3 reads TGCAGTGCGAAACTAGGGGGGACCGTAATCTACAATGAGCAGTTCTTC.

This clonotype has a handful of counts. The CDR3 DNA sequence: TGTGCCAGCAGCTTGGGCCCTAGCGGAGCTACCACAGATACGCAGTATTTT. It encodes CASSLGPSGATTDTQYF. J is TRBJ2-3 and V is TRBV5-5, with TRBD2 matching over 7 bases. The CDR3 contains 17 residues. Germline loops: CDR1 SGHKS, CDR2 YYEKEE (reference sequence). V lost 0 bases, J lost 2 bases, and 9 bases stayed unmatched.

This chain joins TRBV29-1 and TRBJ1-1; D is unclear. Germline CDR1 SQVTM, CDR2 ANQGSEA. V lost 3 bases to trimming and J lost 2 bases, with 10 bases between them. The CDR3 is 13 residues long. The CDR3 DNA reads as TGCAGCGTTGATTGGCAGGCAAACACTGAAGCTTTCTTT. Encoded protein: CSVDWQANTEAFF.

This chain's CDR3 is CASSYVAGVGNEQFF. The CDR3 DNA reads as TGTGCCAGCAGTTACGTAGCGGGAGTCGGCAATGAGCAGTTCTTC. The chain couples TRBV6-5 to TRBJ2-1, with TRBD2 identical over 9 bases. Unmatched junction bases numbered 5, after V lost 2 bases and J lost 6 bases. This CDR3 spans 15 amino acids. CDR1 and CDR2 (germline): MNHEY, SVGAGI.

This clonotype was detected only a few times. This chain uses TRBV29-1 with TRBJ2-1; D may match TRBD1 or TRBD2 (5 bases each). V dropped 7 bases and J dropped 0 bases, with 13 bases sitting between them. Germline V lookup: CDR1 SQVTM, CDR2 ANQGSEA. The CDR3 totals 14 residues. CDR3 sequence reads: CSAPGRASYNEQFF. The CDR3 DNA sequence: TGCAGCGCCCCGGGACGGGCCTCCTACAATGAGCAGTTCTTC.

About this clonotype itself: A read error may produce the germline difference seen at one junction end. The V gene is TRBV7-2, the J gene TRBJ1-4; the match to TRBD1 covers 8 bases. Germline V gene data show CDR1 as SGHTA and CDR2 as FQGNSA. The CDR3 contains 12 residues. The chain's CDR3 is CVSSFNRGRMFF. DNA for the CDR3: TGTGTCAGCAGCTTCAACAGGGGGAGGATGTTTTTT.

This clonotype has only a few counts. The rearrangement links TRBV29-1 to TRBJ1-1; D is unresolved. The V gene's germline CDR1 is SQVTM and CDR2 ANQGSEA. The CDR3 contains 12 residues. V lost 7 bases and J lost 1, with 10 bases in between. The CDR3 protein is CSDRRGNTEAFF. CDR3 DNA: TGCAGCGACCGTCGGGGGAACACTGAAGCTTTCTTT.

This clonotype was observed a handful of times. The chain has TRBV7-9 and TRBJ1-2; possible D gene TRBD1, 6 bases. The CDR3 sequence is 14 residues long. The V gene's germline CDR1 is SEHNR and CDR2 FQNEAQ (reference sequence). V was cut by 2 bases and J by 2 bases, with 9 bases left in between. CDR3 sequence: CASSLIGGNYGYTF. The CDR3 DNA reads TGTGCCAGCAGCTTAATCGGGGGCAACTATGGCTACACCTTC.

The chain links TRBV19 to TRBJ1-1; D perhaps matches TRBD1 (5 bases). There are 17 residues in the CDR3. V was clipped by 4 bases and J by 0 bases, with 18 bases between them. The germline CDR1 and CDR2 sequences are LNHDA and SQIVND (reference sequence). For the CDR3, the DNA is TGTGCCAGTAGTACGACAGCTAATCAGGGACTGAACACTGAAGCTTTCTTT. Translating gives CASSTTANQGLNTEAFF.

Details on this clonotype: This may be a read error, as it is one base from a much larger clone. It is unclear where the CDR3 begins or ends on the DNA, so no DNA is shown, and the CDR3 is as TCRdb lists it. The chain couples TRBV29-1 to TRBJ1-1; the table's TRBD1 call for D was not verified on the DNA. The CDR3 spans 12 amino acids, including both terminal residues. Germline CDR1 and CDR2: SQVTM and ANQGSEA. The CDR3 loop reads CSVAQGAGVDFF.

V and J are TRBV20-1 and TRBJ2-7, with 10 bases fitting TRBD2. J was trimmed by 3 bases and V by 4 bases; bases with no gene match: 6. CDR1 and CDR2 (germline): DFQATT, SNEGSKA (reference sequence). CDR3 size: 14 residues. Written as DNA, the CDR3 is TGCAGTGCTAAGGCTAGCGGGAGTGGCTACGAGCAGTACTTC. Translating gives CSAKASGSGYEQYF.

Comments on this clonotype: A much larger clone sits a single nucleotide away, making a read error possible. J is TRBJ1-6 and V is TRBV6-6; D gene unclear. CDR3 length: 13 residues. The germline V gene encodes CDR1 MNHNY and CDR2 SVGAGI (reference sequence). CDR3 sequence: CAGSPTPNSPLHF. CDR3 nucleotides: TGTGCCGGCAGCCCTACCCCAAATTCACCCCTCCACTTT.

This clonotype was counted only a few times. The chain couples TRBV10-1 to TRBJ2-3; D gene uncertain. The CDR3 sequence is 12 residues long. V lost 9 bases and J 1 base, leaving 8 bases between the germline ends. CDR1 WNHNN and CDR2 SYGVQD come from the germline V gene (reference sequence). CDR3 coding DNA: TGCGCCAGGAGATTTCGCACAGATACGCAGTATTTT. Translation: CARRFRTDTQYF.

V is TRBV5-1 and J is TRBJ2-1, with 9 bases aligning to TRBD2. The germline V gene encodes CDR1 SGHRS and CDR2 YFSETQ. The J segment lost 2 bases and the V segment lost 5 bases, leaving 5 bases of the junction unmatched. There are 15 residues in the CDR3. CDR3 region: CASSPSGGTYNEQFF. The CDR3 DNA reads as TGCGCCAGCAGTCCCAGCGGGGGGACCTACAATGAGCAGTTCTTC.